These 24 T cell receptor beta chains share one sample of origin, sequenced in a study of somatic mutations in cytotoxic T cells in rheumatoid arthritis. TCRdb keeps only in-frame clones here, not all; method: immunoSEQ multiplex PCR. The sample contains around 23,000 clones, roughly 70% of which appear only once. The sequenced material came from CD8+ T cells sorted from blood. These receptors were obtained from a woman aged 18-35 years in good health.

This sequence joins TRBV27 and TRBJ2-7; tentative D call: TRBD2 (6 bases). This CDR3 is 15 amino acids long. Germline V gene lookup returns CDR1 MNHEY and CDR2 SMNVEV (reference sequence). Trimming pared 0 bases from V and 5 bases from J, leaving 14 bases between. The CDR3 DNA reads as TGTGCCAGCAGTTTATCAACTAGCTTTATCGACGAGCAGTACTTC. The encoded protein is CASSLSTSFIDEQYF.

The CDR3 nucleotides read TGTGCCAGCAGCCAGCCTCTAGCGGGGGGGCCAGATACGCAGTATTTT. Translating gives CASSQPLAGGPDTQYF. V and J are TRBV14 and TRBJ2-3, with 12 bases fitting TRBD2. This CDR3 has 16 amino acids. V dropped 3 bases and J dropped 4; count of bases not matched to a gene: 5. Germline V gene sequence: CDR1 SGHDN, CDR2 FVKESK.

The CDR3 reads CASRRSGGYTF. In nucleotides, the CDR3 is TGTGCCAGCAGAAGGAGCGGAGGCTACACCTTC. This sequence joins TRBV6-6 and TRBJ1-2; D is unclear. Trimming pared 6 bases from V and 8 bases from J, leaving 10 bases between. This CDR3 has 11 residues. The V gene's germline CDR1 is MNHNY and CDR2 SVGAGI (reference sequence).

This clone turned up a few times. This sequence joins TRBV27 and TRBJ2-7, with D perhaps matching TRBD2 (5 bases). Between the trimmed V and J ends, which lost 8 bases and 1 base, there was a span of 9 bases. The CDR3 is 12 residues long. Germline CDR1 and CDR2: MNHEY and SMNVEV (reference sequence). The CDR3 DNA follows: TGTGCCAGCGGGTTAGCGTCCTACGAGCAGTACTTC. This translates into CASGLASYEQYF.

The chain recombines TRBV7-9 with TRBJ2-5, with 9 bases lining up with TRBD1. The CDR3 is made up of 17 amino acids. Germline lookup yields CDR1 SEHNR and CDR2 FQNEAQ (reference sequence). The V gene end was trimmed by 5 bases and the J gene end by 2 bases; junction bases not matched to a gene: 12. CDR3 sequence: CASSLVANRGRQETQYF. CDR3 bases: TGTGCCAGCAGCCTAGTCGCTAACAGGGGGCGTCAAGAGACCCAGTACTTC.

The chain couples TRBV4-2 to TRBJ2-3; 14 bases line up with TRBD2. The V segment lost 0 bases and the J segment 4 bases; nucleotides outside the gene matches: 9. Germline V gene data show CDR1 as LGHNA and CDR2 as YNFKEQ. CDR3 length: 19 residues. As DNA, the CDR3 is TGTGCCAGCAGCCAAGACCCTCTCGGACTAGCGGGAGGCTCAGATACGCAGTATTTT. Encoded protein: CASSQDPLGLAGGSDTQYF.

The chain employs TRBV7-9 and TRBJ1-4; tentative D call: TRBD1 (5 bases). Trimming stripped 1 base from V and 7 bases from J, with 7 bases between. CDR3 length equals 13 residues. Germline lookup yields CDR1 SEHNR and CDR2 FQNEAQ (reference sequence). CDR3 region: CASSLGGGEKLFF. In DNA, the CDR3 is TGTGCCAGCAGCTTAGGGGGGGGTGAAAAACTGTTTTTT. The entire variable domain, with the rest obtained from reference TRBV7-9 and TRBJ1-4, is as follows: DTGVSQNPRHKITKRGQNVTFRCDPISEHNRLYWYRQTLGQGPEFLTYFQNEAQLEKSRLLSDRFSAERPKGSFSTLEIQRTEQGDSAMYLCASSLGGGEKLFFGSGTQLSVL.

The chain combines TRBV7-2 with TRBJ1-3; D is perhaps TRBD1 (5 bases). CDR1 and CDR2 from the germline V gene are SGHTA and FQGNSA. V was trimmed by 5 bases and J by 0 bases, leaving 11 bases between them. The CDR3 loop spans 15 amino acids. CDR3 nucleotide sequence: TGTGCCAGCAGCCCCACTGGGGGCTCTGGAAACACCATATATTTT. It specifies CASSPTGGSGNTIYF.

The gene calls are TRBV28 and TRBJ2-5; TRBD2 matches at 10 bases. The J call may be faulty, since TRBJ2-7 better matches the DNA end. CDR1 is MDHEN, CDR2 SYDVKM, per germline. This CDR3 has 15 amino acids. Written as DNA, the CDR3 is TGTGCCAGCAGTACCCCACTAGCGGGAACCTACGAGCAGTACTTC. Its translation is CASSTPLAGTYEQYF.

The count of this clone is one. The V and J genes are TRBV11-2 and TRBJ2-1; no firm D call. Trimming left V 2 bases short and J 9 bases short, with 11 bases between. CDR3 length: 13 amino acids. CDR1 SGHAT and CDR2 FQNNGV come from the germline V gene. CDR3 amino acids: CASSLPGYLEQFF. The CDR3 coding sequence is TGTGCCAGCAGCTTACCCGGCTATCTTGAGCAGTTCTTC.

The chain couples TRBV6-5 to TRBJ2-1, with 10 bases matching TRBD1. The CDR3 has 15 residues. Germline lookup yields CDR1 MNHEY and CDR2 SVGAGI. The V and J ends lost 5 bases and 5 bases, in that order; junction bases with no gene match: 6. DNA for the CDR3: TGTGCCAGCAGTCCCGCCGGGACAGGGGACAATGAGCAGTTCTTC. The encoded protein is CASSPAGTGDNEQFF.

CDR3 protein: CASSLEPGPDTQYF. The CDR3 DNA reads TGTGCCAGCAGTTTAGAGCCAGGGCCAGATACGCAGTATTTT. The V call is TRBV27, the J call TRBJ2-3; TRBD1 might be the D (5 bases). Trimming removed 2 bases from V and 4 bases from J, with 10 bases in between. Germline loops: CDR1 MNHEY, CDR2 SMNVEV (reference sequence). This CDR3 spans 14 amino acids.

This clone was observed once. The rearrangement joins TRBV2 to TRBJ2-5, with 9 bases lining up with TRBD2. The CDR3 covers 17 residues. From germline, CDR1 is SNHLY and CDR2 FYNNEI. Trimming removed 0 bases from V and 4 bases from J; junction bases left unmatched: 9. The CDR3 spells CASSEAGLAGIVETQYF. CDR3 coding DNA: TGTGCCAGCAGTGAAGCAGGCCTAGCGGGAATTGTAGAGACCCAGTACTTC. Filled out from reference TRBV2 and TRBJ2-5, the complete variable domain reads EPEVTQTPSHQVTQMGQEVILRCVPISNHLYFYWYRQILGQKVEFLVSFYNNEISEKSEIFDDQFSVERPDGSNFTLKIRSTKLEDSAMYFCASSEAGLAGIVETQYFGPGTRLLVL.

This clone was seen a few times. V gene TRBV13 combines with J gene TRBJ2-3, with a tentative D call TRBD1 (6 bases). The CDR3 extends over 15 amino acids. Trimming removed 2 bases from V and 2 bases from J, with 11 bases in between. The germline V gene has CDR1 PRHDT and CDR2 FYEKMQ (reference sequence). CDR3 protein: CASSLSGDSTDTQYF. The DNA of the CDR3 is TGTGCCAGCAGCTTATCAGGGGATTCCACAGATACGCAGTATTTT.

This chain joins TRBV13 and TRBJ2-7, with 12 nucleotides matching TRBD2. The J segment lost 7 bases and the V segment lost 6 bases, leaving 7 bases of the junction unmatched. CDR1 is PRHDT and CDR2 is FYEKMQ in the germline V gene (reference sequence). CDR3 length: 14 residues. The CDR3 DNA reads TGTGCCAGCAGTACCGGGACTAGCGGGCCGGAGCAGTACTTC. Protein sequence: CASSTGTSGPEQYF. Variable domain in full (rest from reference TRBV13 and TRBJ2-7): AAGVIQSPRHLIKEKRETATLKCYPIPRHDTVYWYQQGPGQDPQFLISFYEKMQSDKGSIPDRFSAQQFSDYHSELNMSSLELGDSALYFCASSTGTSGPEQYFGPGTRLTVT.

CDR3 bases: TGTGCCAGCAGTGAAAGGTGGAGAATGGGGAACAATGAGCAGTTCTTC. This translates into CASSERWRMGNNEQFF. The J gene is TRBJ2-1, the V gene TRBV6-1; D remains unclear. Germline assignment: CDR1 MNHNS and CDR2 SASEGT. Trimming removed 2 bases from V and 5 bases from J, with 16 bases in between. This CDR3 has 16 amino acids.

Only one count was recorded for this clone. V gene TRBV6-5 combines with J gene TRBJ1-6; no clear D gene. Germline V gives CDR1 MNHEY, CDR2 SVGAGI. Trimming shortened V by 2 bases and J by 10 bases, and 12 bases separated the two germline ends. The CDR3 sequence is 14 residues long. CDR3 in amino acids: CASSYDGVGSPLHF. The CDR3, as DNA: TGTGCCAGCAGTTACGACGGGGTCGGGTCACCCCTCCACTTT.

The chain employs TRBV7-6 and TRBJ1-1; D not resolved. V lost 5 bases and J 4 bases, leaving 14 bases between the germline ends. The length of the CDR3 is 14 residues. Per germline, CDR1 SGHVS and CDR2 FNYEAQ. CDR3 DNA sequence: TGTGCCAGCAGCCCCACCGGGGTTGGCACTGAAGCTTTCTTT. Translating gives CASSPTGVGTEAFF.

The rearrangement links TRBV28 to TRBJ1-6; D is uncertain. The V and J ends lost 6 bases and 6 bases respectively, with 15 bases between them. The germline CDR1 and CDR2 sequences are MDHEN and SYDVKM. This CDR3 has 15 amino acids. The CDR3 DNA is TGTGCCAGCAGGACGGAGGGTATGGGTAATTCACCCCTCCACTTT. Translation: CASRTEGMGNSPLHF.

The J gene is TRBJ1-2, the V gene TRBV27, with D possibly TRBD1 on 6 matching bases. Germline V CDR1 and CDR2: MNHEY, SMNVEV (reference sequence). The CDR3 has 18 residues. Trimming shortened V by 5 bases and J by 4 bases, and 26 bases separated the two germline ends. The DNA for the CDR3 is TGTGCCAGCAGTCCAAACCGGGGGTACAGGGAAAAGAGCTATGGCTACACCTTC. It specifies CASSPNRGYREKSYGYTF.

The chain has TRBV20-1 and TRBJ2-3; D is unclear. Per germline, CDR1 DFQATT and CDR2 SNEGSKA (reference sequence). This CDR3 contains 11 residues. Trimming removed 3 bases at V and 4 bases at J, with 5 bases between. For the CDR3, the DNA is TGCAGTGCTAGTCCTTCAGATACGCAGTATTTT. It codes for CSASPSDTQYF.

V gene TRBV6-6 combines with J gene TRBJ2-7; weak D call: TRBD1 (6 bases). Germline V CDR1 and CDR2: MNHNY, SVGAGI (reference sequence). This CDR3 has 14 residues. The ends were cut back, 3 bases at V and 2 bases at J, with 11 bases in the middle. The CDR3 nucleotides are TGTGCCAGCAGTTATTCTTGGGGGCCCTACGAGCAGTACTTC. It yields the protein CASSYSWGPYEQYF.

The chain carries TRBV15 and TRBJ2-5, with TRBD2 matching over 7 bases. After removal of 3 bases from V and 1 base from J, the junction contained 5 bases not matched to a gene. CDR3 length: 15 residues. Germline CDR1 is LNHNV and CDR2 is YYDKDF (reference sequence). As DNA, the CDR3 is TGTGCCACCAGCAGGCAAACTAGCGTCCAAGAGACCCAGTACTTC. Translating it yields CATSRQTSVQETQYF. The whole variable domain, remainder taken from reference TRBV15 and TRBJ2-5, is DAMVIQNPRYQVTQFGKPVTLSCSQTLNHNVMYWYQQKSSQAPKLLFHYYDKDFNNEADTPDNFQSRRPNTSFCFLDIRSPGLGDTAMYLCATSRQTSVQETQYFGPGTRLLVL.

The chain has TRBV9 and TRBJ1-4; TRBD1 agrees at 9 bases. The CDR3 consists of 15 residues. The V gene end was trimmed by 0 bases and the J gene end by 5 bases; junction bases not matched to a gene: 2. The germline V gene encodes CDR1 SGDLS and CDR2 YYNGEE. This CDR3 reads CASSVAGTGNEKLFF. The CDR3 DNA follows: TGTGCCAGCAGCGTAGCTGGGACAGGGAATGAAAAACTGTTTTTT.